This entry lists 30 T cell receptor beta chains sequenced from one sample in a study of blood T cell repertoires in COVID-19. Assay: immunoSEQ multiplex PCR; the TCRdb copy retains only in-frame clones and omits some. The repertoire holds approximately 150,000 clones, with around nine tenths as singletons. The sample consisted of peripheral blood. The receptor set was obtained from a woman aged 45-65 years with acute or convalescent COVID-19.

The chain carries TRBV12-3 or TRBV12-4 and TRBJ1-1; D remains ambiguous. CDR3 length: 11 residues. V was trimmed by 7 bases and J by 2 bases, leaving 5 bases between them. CDR3 DNA: TGTGCCAGCATTATAAACACTGAAGCTTTCTTT. Translating it yields CASIINTEAFF.

In the case of this clone: The junction differs from germline at one of its ends, possibly a read error. V gene TRBV5-1 combines with J gene TRBJ1-2; 12 bases match TRBD1. The CDR3 runs to 15 residues. Per germline, CDR1 SGHRS and CDR2 YFSETQ. The CDR3 coding sequence is TGCACCAGCAGCTTGGAGGGACAGGGGGCGCAAGGCTACACCTTC. Translating it yields CTSSLEGQGAQGYTF.

The chain joins TRBV4-1 to TRBJ2-3; 10 bases map to TRBD2. From germline, CDR1 is MGHRA and CDR2 YSYEKL. Trimming took 4 bases from V and 3 from J; bases not matched to a gene: 16. The CDR3 spans 19 residues. The CDR3 nucleotides read TGCGCCAGCAGCCCAATAGAGGGACTAGCGATCGACGGGACAGATACGCAGTATTTT. This encodes CASSPIEGLAIDGTDTQYF.

V and J are TRBV9 and TRBJ2-1, with unresolved D. From germline, CDR1 is SGDLS and CDR2 YYNGEE. V gave up 4 bases and J gave up 7 bases, with 9 bases separating them. The CDR3 is made up of 12 amino acids. The CDR3 sequence: CASSPDWNEQFF. CDR3 DNA: TGTGCCAGCAGCCCAGACTGGAATGAGCAGTTCTTC.

The rearrangement uses TRBV27 and TRBJ2-5, with 10 bases that match TRBD2. Trimming removed 5 bases from V and 4 bases from J; junction bases left unmatched: 10. CDR3 size: 16 residues. In germline, CDR1 is MNHEY, CDR2 SMNVEV (reference sequence). The CDR3 DNA reads TGTGCCAGCAGTCCGTCGGGACTAGCGTTTCGAGAGACCCAGTACTTC. Translated: CASSPSGLAFRETQYF.

The genes are TRBV29-1 and TRBJ1-5; possibly TRBD1 for D (6 bases). V lost 4 bases to trimming and J lost 7 bases, with 17 bases between them. The length of the CDR3 is 14 residues. Germline values: CDR1 SQVTM, CDR2 ANQGSEA. The CDR3 reads CSVVFGGGGQPQHF. The DNA of the CDR3 is TGCAGCGTTGTTTTTGGGGGAGGGGGACAGCCCCAGCATTTT.

The DNA for the CDR3 is TGTGCCAGTAGTATCCTTGGCGGGACTTACTCCTACGAGCAGTACTTC. Protein product: CASSILGGTYSYEQYF. The genes are TRBV19 and TRBJ2-7, with D possibly TRBD2 on 6 matching bases. Germline V CDR1 and CDR2: LNHDA, SQIVND (reference sequence). The CDR3 totals 16 residues. Trimming took 3 bases from V and 0 from J, leaving 15 bases between them.

This clone was seen once. The chain carries TRBV7-9 and TRBJ1-1, with TRBD1 matching over 8 bases. There are 16 residues in the CDR3. Trimming removed 5 bases from V and 8 bases from J; junction bases left unmatched: 16. CDR1 and CDR2 from the germline V gene are SEHNR and FQNEAQ (reference sequence). The CDR3 sequence: CASSNSRPIRGREAFF. CDR3 nucleotides: TGTGCCAGCAGCAACTCTAGGCCGATCAGGGGGCGAGAAGCTTTCTTT. Full variable domain (remainder filled in from reference TRBV7-9 and TRBJ1-1): DTGVSQNPRHKITKRGQNVTFRCDPISEHNRLYWYRQTLGQGPEFLTYFQNEAQLEKSRLLSDRFSAERPKGSFSTLEIQRTEQGDSAMYLCASSNSRPIRGREAFFGQGTRLTVV.

The rearrangement links TRBV3-1 (or the pseudogene TRBV3-2) to TRBJ2-7, with D hard to call. Trimming took off 4 bases at V and 3 bases at J, with 16 bases between the two ends. Germline V CDR1 and CDR2: LGHDT, YNNKEL (reference sequence). This CDR3 region has 15 residues. The CDR3 sequence: CASSPLGPNLYEQYF. Here the CDR3 DNA reads TGTGCCAGCAGCCCTCTGGGCCCCAACCTCTACGAGCAGTACTTC.

The genes are TRBV6-5 and TRBJ2-7, with 7 bases aligning to TRBD1. V was clipped by 6 bases and J by 2 bases; unmatched bases: 4. The CDR3 consists of 13 residues. Germline CDR1 reads MNHEY; CDR2 reads SVGAGI. CDR3 DNA sequence: TGTGCCAGCAGCGAGACAGGGACCTACGAGCAGTACTTC. Amino acid sequence: CASSETGTYEQYF.

The chain employs TRBV18 and TRBJ1-5, with no clear D. Germline V gene data show CDR1 as KGHSH and CDR2 as LQKENI. Trimming stripped 3 bases from V and 3 bases from J, with 9 bases between. The CDR3 is made up of 14 amino acids. This CDR3 is CASSPSSNNQPQHF. CDR3 DNA: TGTGCCAGCTCACCGAGTAGCAACAATCAGCCCCAGCATTTT.

This clone came up once. V and J are TRBV19 and TRBJ2-3; D is ambiguous. V dropped 8 bases and J dropped 0 bases, with 15 bases sitting between them. Germline values: CDR1 LNHDA, CDR2 SQIVND (reference sequence). The CDR3 is 15 residues long. The CDR3 is CASSFLGASTDTQYF. The CDR3 region has the DNA TGTGCCAGTTCCTTCCTAGGCGCAAGCACAGATACGCAGTATTTT.

This clone appeared a few times. The chain is built from TRBV5-1 and TRBJ1-2; possible D gene TRBD1, 6 bases. The germline CDR1 and CDR2 sequences are SGHRS and YFSETQ. The CDR3 is 14 residues long. The germline V and J ends were trimmed by 5 bases and 4 bases, with 15 bases remaining between them. CDR3 bases: TGCGCCAGCAGTAGGGAGGGGGAAGGCTATGGCTACACCTTC. Encoded protein: CASSREGEGYGYTF.

The V gene is TRBV5-1, the J gene TRBJ2-1, with D possibly TRBD1 on 5 matching bases. The CDR3 extends over 13 amino acids. Germline loops: CDR1 SGHRS, CDR2 YFSETQ. With 0 bases removed from V and 6 bases from J, the gap between germline ends came to 7 bases. The CDR3 DNA is TGCGCCAGCAGCTTGGGGGGCGCCAATGAGCAGTTCTTC. This codes for CASSLGGANEQFF.

The chain recombines TRBV5-1 with TRBJ2-5; 11 bases are a match to TRBD2. J was trimmed by 5 bases and V by 3 bases; bases with no gene match: 9. The CDR3 sequence is 16 residues long. The germline gives CDR1 SGHRS, CDR2 YFSETQ. CDR3 DNA sequence: TGCGCCAGCAGCTCCCAACTGGGACTAGCGGTCGAGACCCAGTACTTC. It is translated as CASSSQLGLAVETQYF.

The V and J genes are TRBV2 and TRBJ2-7; 9 bases match TRBD2. The germline V gene encodes CDR1 SNHLY and CDR2 FYNNEI. V lost 4 bases and J lost 3; bases outside the gene matches: 7. This CDR3 contains 15 residues. The CDR3 DNA reads as TGTGCCAGCAGTGCGAGCCTAGCGGGGAGCTACGAGCAGTACTTC. Translating it yields CASSASLAGSYEQYF.

V gene TRBV5-1 combines with J gene TRBJ2-7, with a tentative D call TRBD1 (6 bases). Germline CDR1 and CDR2: SGHRS and YFSETQ. The germline V and J ends were trimmed by 1 base and 4 bases, with 12 bases remaining between them. The CDR3 runs to 14 residues. CDR3 loop: CASSLTAGEYEQYF. CDR3 DNA sequence: TGCGCCAGCAGCTTGACGGCAGGGGAGTACGAGCAGTACTTC. The full variable domain, in which reference TRBV5-1 and TRBJ2-7 provide the parts outside the CDR3, is KAGVTQTPRYLIKTRGQQVTLSCSPISGHRSVSWYQQTPGQGLQFLFEYFSETQRNKGNFPGRFSGRQFSNSRSEMNVSTLELGDSALYLCASSLTAGEYEQYFGPGTRLTVT.

The rearrangement uses TRBV28 and TRBJ1-6; 7 positions match TRBD1. V dropped 6 bases and J dropped 2; count of bases not matched to a gene: 7. CDR3 length: 16 residues. Germline values: CDR1 MDHEN, CDR2 SYDVKM. The CDR3 loop is CASSPDRDTYNSPLHF. In nucleotides, the CDR3 is TGTGCCAGCAGCCCTGACAGGGATACCTATAATTCACCCCTCCACTTT.

The chain uses TRBV6-5 and TRBJ2-7; maybe TRBD2 (5 bases). V was trimmed by 6 bases and J by 4 bases, leaving 16 bases between them. Germline loops: CDR1 MNHEY, CDR2 SVGAGI. The CDR3 consists of 14 residues. This chain's CDR3 is CASSPGFGNYEQYF. The CDR3 bases are TGTGCCAGCAGCCCCGGGTTCGGGAATTACGAGCAGTACTTC.

The chain uses TRBV6-6 and TRBJ2-1; D perhaps matches TRBD1 (5 bases). Looked up from germline, CDR1 is MNHNY and CDR2 is SVGAGI (reference sequence). Trimming pared 2 bases from V and 0 bases from J, leaving 8 bases between. The CDR3 consists of 15 residues. This chain's CDR3 is CASSYGASSYNEQFF. In DNA, the CDR3 is TGTGCCAGCAGTTACGGGGCCAGCTCCTACAATGAGCAGTTCTTC.

This sequence joins TRBV5-1 and TRBJ1-1, with D tentatively TRBD1 (5 bases). Germline CDR1 reads SGHRS; CDR2 reads YFSETQ. This CDR3 is built from 14 residues. V was trimmed by 4 bases and J by 4 bases, leaving 14 bases between them. The CDR3 DNA sequence: TGCGCCAGCAGCGCAGGACGGCAGGGCACTGAAGCTTTCTTT. It yields the protein CASSAGRQGTEAFF. Based on the CDR3 plus reference TRBV5-1 and TRBJ1-1, the full variable domain is KAGVTQTPRYLIKTRGQQVTLSCSPISGHRSVSWYQQTPGQGLQFLFEYFSETQRNKGNFPGRFSGRQFSNSRSEMNVSTLELGDSALYLCASSAGRQGTEAFFGQGTRLTVV.

V gene TRBV13 combines with J gene TRBJ1-6, with D tentatively TRBD1 (5 bases). V was trimmed by 5 bases and J by 10 bases, leaving 15 bases between them. This CDR3 is 14 amino acids long. Germline lookup yields CDR1 PRHDT and CDR2 FYEKMQ (reference sequence). The CDR3 coding sequence is TGTGCCAGCAGCCCGTCCCTGGGGCGGTCACCCCTCCACTTT. Its translation is CASSPSLGRSPLHF.

The chain joins TRBV25-1 to TRBJ1-1; D perhaps matches TRBD1 (5 bases). The CDR3 runs 16 residues. Per germline, CDR1 MGHDK and CDR2 SYGVNS. V was pared by 4 bases and J by 2 bases, with 17 bases between. The CDR3 nucleotides read TGTGCCAGCAGTGTCTTAGGGGCGGGAAGAAACACTGAAGCTTTCTTT. Its protein is CASSVLGAGRNTEAFF.

V gene TRBV30 combines with J gene TRBJ1-4; D not resolved. Trimming left V 2 bases short and J 5 bases short, with 3 bases between. Germline CDR1 reads GTSNPN; CDR2 reads SVGIG (reference sequence). The CDR3 consists of 11 residues. CDR3 in DNA: TGTGCCTGGAGTTCGAATGAAAAACTGTTTTTT. Amino acid sequence: CAWSSNEKLFF.

The rearrangement joins TRBV7-6 to TRBJ2-1; 13 bases map to TRBD2. The V gene end was trimmed by 2 bases and the J gene end by 10 bases; junction bases not matched to a gene: 8. The CDR3 is made up of 16 amino acids. From germline, CDR1 is SGHVS and CDR2 FNYEAQ. The CDR3 reads CASSLLGTSGVEEQFF. The CDR3 region has the DNA TGTGCCAGCAGCTTACTCGGGACTAGCGGGGTAGAGGAGCAGTTCTTC.

The sample holds a few counts of this clone. The chain is built from TRBV9 and TRBJ1-1; D call uncertain. This CDR3 is built from 11 residues. Germline CDR1 and CDR2: SGDLS and YYNGEE. V was shortened by 6 bases and J by 7 bases, with 10 bases between the two germline ends. CDR3 sequence: CASTRGGEAFF. CDR3 DNA sequence: TGTGCCAGCACCCGAGGAGGTGAAGCTTTCTTT. The full variable domain, rest sourced from reference TRBV9 and TRBJ1-1, is DSGVTQTPKHLITATGQRVTLRCSPRSGDLSVYWYQQSLDQGLQFLIQYYNGEERAKGNILERFSAQQFPDLHSELNLSSLELGDSALYFCASTRGGEAFFGQGTRLTVV.

A few counts support this clone. V usage is TRBV7-9 and J usage is TRBJ1-2; D is ambiguous. The CDR3 has 14 amino acids. CDR1 is SEHNR, CDR2 FQNEAQ, per germline (reference sequence). Trimming left V 5 bases short and J 6 bases short, with 16 bases between. The DNA of the CDR3 is TGTGCCAGCAGCCATTCACCGGGGAAGGATGGCTACACCTTC. Amino acid sequence: CASSHSPGKDGYTF.

This chain connects TRBV30 to TRBJ1-5; D is possibly TRBD1 (5 bases). CDR3 length equals 13 residues. The V gene lost 2 bases and the J gene lost 2 bases, with 7 bases spanning the gap. Germline V gene data show CDR1 as GTSNPN and CDR2 as SVGIG (reference sequence). The CDR3 nucleotides read TGTGCCTGGAGTTCCAGGGGCAATCAGCCCCAGCATTTT. Translated, it gives CAWSSRGNQPQHF. The complete variable domain, with remaining parts taken from reference TRBV30 and TRBJ1-5, reads SQTIHQWPATLVQPVGSPLSLECTVEGTSNPNLYWYRQAAGRGLQLLFYSVGIGQISSEVPQNLSASRPQDRQFILSSKKLLLSDSGFYLCAWSSRGNQPQHFGDGTRLSIL.

The chain couples TRBV7-2 to TRBJ2-5; tentative D call: TRBD1 (5 bases). Germline CDR1 reads SGHTA; CDR2 reads FQGNSA. Deletions cut 5 bases from V and 2 bases from J, with 12 bases between. The CDR3 has 14 residues. As DNA, the CDR3 is TGTGCCAGCAGCCCAGGGAAGCTACAAGAGACCCAGTACTTC. Its protein product is CASSPGKLQETQYF.

V is TRBV5-1 and J is TRBJ2-2, with TRBD2 matching 7 bases. The length of the CDR3 is 18 residues. Germline V CDR1 and CDR2: SGHRS, YFSETQ. V gave up 4 bases and J gave up 3 bases; unmatched junction bases: 15. Here the CDR3 DNA reads TGCGCCAGCAGCCCGGAATACCGGGGGGTCGAAGACACCGGGGAGCTGTTTTTT. Translation gives CASSPEYRGVEDTGELFF.